This T cell receptor (beta chain) appears in the sequencing data of a study of blood T cells in healthy people across ages. Next came a second PCR, run for about 7 to 12 cycles, which used a sample-barcoded 5' primer along with a J-beta primer mix. TCRdb fed the 5' RACE reads into MiXCR, producing one record per CDR3 protein. This sample has about 2 million distinct CDR3 sequences, with around 50% found just once. The CDR3 extends over 15 amino acids. CDR1 MNHEY and CDR2 SMNVEV come from the germline V gene (reference sequence). V lost 1 base and J 2 bases, leaving 8 bases between the germline ends. This clonotype was found a few times.

The V and J genes are TRBV27 and TRBJ2-2, with D unresolved. The source is a middle-aged woman in good health. The sample taken for sequencing was blood. CDR3 protein: CASSLFQRNTGELFF. Written as DNA, the CDR3 is TGTGCCAGCAGTTTATTCCAGAGAAACACCGGGGAGCTGTTTTTT.